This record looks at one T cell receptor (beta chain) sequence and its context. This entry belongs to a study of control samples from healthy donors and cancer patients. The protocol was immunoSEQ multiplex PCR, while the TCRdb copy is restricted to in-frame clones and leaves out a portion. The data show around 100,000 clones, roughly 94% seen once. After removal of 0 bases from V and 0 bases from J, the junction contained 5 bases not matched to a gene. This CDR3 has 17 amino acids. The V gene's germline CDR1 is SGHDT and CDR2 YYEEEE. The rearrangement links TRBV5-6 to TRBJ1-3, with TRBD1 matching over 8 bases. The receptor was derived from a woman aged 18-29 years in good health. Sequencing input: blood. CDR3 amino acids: CASSLDRGSFSGNTIYF. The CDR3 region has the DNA TGTGCCAGCAGCTTGGACAGGGGGTCTTTCTCTGGAAACACCATATATTTT.